These 8 T cell receptor beta chains originate from one sample sequenced in a study of OX40 agonist ivuxolimab in advanced cancers. The data were produced by immunoSEQ multiplex PCR, yet TCRdb's version contains in-frame clones alone and is incomplete. The data hold roughly 75,000 clones, with roughly 84% observed a single time. The sequencing used CD4+ or CD8+ T cells sorted from blood, collected in a trial of the OX40 agonist ivuxolimab. The receptors shown here come from an adult with an advanced solid tumor such as melanoma, head and neck, liver or kidney cancer.

The rearrangement joins TRBV7-9 to TRBJ2-7, with D hard to call. The CDR3 runs 15 residues. Germline V gene sequence: CDR1 SEHNR, CDR2 FQNEAQ (reference sequence). V was clipped by 5 bases and J by 5 bases, with 19 bases between them. Written as DNA, the CDR3 is TGTGCCAGCAGCCTCAGGCCCCTCGACGGCCACGAGCAGTACTTC. Translation gives CASSLRPLDGHEQYF.

The chain recombines TRBV5-6 with TRBJ1-3; the match to TRBD1 covers 8 bases. CDR1 SGHDT and CDR2 YYEEEE come from the germline V gene. CDR3 length: 18 residues. J gave up 0 bases and V 2 bases, and 10 bases lay outside the gene matches. The CDR3 region has the DNA TGTGCCAGCAGCTTCGGGACAGGACGCTTTATCTCTGGAAACACCATATATTTT. Residues: CASSFGTGRFISGNTIYF.

The chain links TRBV7-2 to TRBJ2-7, with TRBD1 identical over 10 bases. V trimming: 1 base; J trimming: 4 bases; junction bases outside the gene matches: 4. The length of the CDR3 is 15 residues. Germline V gene data show CDR1 as SGHTA and CDR2 as FQGNSA. DNA of the CDR3: TGTGCCAGCAGCTTAGGGGGACAGGGGTGGTACGAGCAGTACTTC. Encoded protein: CASSLGGQGWYEQYF.

This clone was seen only once. CDR3 region: CASSSAQIYGYTF. The CDR3 nucleotides are TGTGCCAGCAGCTCAGCACAGATCTATGGCTACACCTTC. The chain combines TRBV7-9 with TRBJ1-2; D gene unclear. The CDR3 spans 13 residues. CDR1 is SEHNR and CDR2 is FQNEAQ in the germline V gene (reference sequence). The germline V and J ends were trimmed by 4 bases and 4 bases, with 10 bases remaining between them.

V usage is TRBV19 and J usage is TRBJ1-3; D is unclear. The CDR3 contains 15 residues. Between the trimmed V and J ends, which lost 4 bases and 1 base, there was a span of 11 bases. Germline V gene data show CDR1 as LNHDA and CDR2 as SQIVND (reference sequence). This CDR3 is CASSKGRTSGNTIYF. The CDR3, as DNA: TGTGCCAGTAGTAAAGGGAGAACGTCTGGAAACACCATATATTTT.

The genes are TRBV7-8 and TRBJ1-4; weak D call: TRBD1 (5 bases). V was pared by 1 base and J by 1 base, with 10 bases between. Germline CDR1 reads SGHVS; CDR2 reads FQNEAQ. The CDR3 spans 16 residues. CDR3 region: CASSLEGPLTNEKLFF. The CDR3 DNA reads as TGTGCCAGCAGCTTAGAGGGGCCCTTAACTAATGAAAAACTGTTTTTT.

The chain links TRBV29-1 to TRBJ2-3, with D tentatively TRBD1 (5 bases). This CDR3 region has 11 residues. V was shortened by 5 bases and J by 6 bases, with 9 bases between the two germline ends. Per the germline V gene, CDR1 is SQVTM and CDR2 is ANQGSEA. CDR3 loop: CSVRQTDTQYF. The CDR3 coding sequence is TGCAGCGTTCGACAGACGGATACGCAGTATTTT.

The gene calls are TRBV30 and TRBJ2-5; 7 bases match TRBD2. Germline CDR1 GTSNPN, CDR2 SVGIG (reference sequence). Trimming at V came to 1 base and at J to 2 bases, leaving 4 bases not matched to a gene. The CDR3 contains 14 residues. This CDR3 reads CAWSGGSRQETQYF. The CDR3 region has the DNA TGTGCCTGGAGTGGCGGGAGTCGGCAAGAGACCCAGTACTTC.